This TCR beta chain appears in the sequencing data of a study of graft-versus-host responses after intestinal transplantation. Across the whole study: Each transplant was multivisceral, liver-intestinal, or isolated intestinal.

Germline CDR1 and CDR2: GTSNPN and SVGIG (reference sequence). The CDR3 consists of 14 residues. Trimming cost V 4 bases and J 0 bases, with 10 bases left between them. Findings of the study overall: There were GvH clones found in recipient marrow, and some of them appeared first in ileum or blood.

Details on this clone: Its antigen remains unknown.

TCRdb's table, derived via immunoSEQ multiplex PCR, lists solely in-frame clones and lacks some. The data contain tens of thousands of clones, about 94% of them singletons. The receptor was isolated from a human donor who received an intestinal transplant. The V and J genes are TRBV30 and TRBJ2-1; D is uncertain. The sample in question was unstimulated CD8+ T cells sorted from spleen or lymph node cells, obtained before intestinal transplant. The CDR3 reads CAWNRGSSYNEQFF. CDR3 nucleotides: TGTGCCTGGAATCGCGGAAGCTCCTACAATGAGCAGTTCTTC.